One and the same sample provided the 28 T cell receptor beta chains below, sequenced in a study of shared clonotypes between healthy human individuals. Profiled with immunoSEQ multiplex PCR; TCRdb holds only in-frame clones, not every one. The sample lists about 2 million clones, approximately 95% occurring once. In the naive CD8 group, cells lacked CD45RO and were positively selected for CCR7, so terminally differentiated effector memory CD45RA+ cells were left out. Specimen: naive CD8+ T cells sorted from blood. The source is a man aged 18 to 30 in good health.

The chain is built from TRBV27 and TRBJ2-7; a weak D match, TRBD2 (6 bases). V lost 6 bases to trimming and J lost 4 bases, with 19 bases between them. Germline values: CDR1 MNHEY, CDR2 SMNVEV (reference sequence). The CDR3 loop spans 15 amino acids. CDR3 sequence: CASRRGLGEAYEQYF. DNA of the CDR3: TGTGCCAGCAGGCGGGGCTTAGGGGAAGCTTACGAGCAGTACTTC.

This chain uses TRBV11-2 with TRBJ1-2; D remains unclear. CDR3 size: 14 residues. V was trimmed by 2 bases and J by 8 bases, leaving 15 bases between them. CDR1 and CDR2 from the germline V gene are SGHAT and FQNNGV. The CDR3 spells CASSLFPTPEGYTF. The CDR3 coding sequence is TGTGCCAGCAGCTTATTCCCTACCCCTGAGGGCTACACCTTC.

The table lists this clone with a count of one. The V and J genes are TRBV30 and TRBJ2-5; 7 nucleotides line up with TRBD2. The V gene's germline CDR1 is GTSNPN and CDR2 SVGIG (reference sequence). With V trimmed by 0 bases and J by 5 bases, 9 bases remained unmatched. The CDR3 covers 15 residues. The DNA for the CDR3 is TGTGCCTGGAGTGTAGGGTCGGGGGGTTGGGAGACCCAGTACTTC. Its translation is CAWSVGSGGWETQYF.

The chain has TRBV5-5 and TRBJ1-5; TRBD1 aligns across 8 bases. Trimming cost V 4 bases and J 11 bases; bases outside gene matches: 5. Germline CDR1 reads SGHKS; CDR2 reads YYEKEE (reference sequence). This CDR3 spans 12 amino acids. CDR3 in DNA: TGTGCCAGCAGCGTCGGACAGGGAACCCAGCATTTT. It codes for CASSVGQGTQHF.

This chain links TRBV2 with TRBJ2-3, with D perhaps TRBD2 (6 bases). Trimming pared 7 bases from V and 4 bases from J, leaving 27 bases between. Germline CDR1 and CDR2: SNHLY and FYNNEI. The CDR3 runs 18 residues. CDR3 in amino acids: CASIKGDSEREYADTQYF. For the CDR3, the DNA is TGTGCCAGCATTAAAGGGGACTCCGAGAGGGAATATGCAGATACGCAGTATTTT.

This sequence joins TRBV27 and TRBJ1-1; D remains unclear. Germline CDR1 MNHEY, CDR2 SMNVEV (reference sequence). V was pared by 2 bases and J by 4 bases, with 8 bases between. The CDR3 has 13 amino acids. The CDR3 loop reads CASSLAGFTEAFF. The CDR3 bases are TGTGCCAGCAGTTTAGCGGGGTTCACTGAAGCTTTCTTT.

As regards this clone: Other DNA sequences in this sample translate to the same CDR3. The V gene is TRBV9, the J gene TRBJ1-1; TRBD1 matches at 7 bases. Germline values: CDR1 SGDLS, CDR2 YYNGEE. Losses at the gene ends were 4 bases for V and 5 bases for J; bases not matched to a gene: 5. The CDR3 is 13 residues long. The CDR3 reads CASSQGGGTEAFF. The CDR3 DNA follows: TGTGCCAGCAGCCAGGGGGGTGGGACTGAAGCTTTCTTT.

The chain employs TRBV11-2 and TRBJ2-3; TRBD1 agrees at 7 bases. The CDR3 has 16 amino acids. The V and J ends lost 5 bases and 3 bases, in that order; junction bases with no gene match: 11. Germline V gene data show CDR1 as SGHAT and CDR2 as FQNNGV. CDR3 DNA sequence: TGTGCCAGCAGCCCTAAGTGGGCAGGGGGAACAGATACGCAGTATTTT. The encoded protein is CASSPKWAGGTDTQYF. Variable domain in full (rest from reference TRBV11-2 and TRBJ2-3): EAGVAQSPRYKIIEKRQSVAFWCNPISGHATLYWYQQILGQGPKLLIQFQNNGVVDDSQLPKDRFSAERLKGVDSTLKIQPAKLEDSAVYLCASSPKWAGGTDTQYFGPGTRLTVL.

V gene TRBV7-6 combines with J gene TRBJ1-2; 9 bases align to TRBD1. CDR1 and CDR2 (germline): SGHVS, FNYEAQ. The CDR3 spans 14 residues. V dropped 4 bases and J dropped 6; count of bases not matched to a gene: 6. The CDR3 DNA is TGTGCCAGCAGCTCGGGAACAGGGGGCAATGGCTACACCTTC. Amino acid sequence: CASSSGTGGNGYTF.

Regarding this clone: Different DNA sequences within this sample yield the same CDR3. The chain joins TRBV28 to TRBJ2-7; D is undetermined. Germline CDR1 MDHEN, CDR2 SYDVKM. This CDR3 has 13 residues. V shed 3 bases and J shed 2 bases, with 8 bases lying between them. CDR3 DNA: TGTGCCAGCAGTTTCCCCCTGACCTACGAGCAGTACTTC. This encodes CASSFPLTYEQYF.

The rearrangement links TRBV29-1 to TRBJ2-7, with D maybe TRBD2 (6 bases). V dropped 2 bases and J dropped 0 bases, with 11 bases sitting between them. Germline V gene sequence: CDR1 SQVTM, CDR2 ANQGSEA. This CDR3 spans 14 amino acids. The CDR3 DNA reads TGCAGCGTTGAATTCCCGGGGGTCTCCTACGAGCAGTACTTC. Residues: CSVEFPGVSYEQYF.

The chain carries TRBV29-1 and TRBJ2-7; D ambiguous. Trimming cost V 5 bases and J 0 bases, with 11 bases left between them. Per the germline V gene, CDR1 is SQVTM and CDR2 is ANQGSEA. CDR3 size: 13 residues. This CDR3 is CSVRDPDSYEQYF. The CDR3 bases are TGCAGCGTTCGTGACCCAGACTCCTACGAGCAGTACTTC.

The DNA for the CDR3 is TGTGCCAGCAGCGTAGTACCTGACTATACGCAGTATTTT. Its translation: CASSVVPDYTQYF. The rearrangement links TRBV9 to TRBJ2-3; D is uncertain. Per germline, CDR1 SGDLS and CDR2 YYNGEE. V was pared by 0 bases and J by 7 bases, with 9 bases between. CDR3 size: 13 residues.

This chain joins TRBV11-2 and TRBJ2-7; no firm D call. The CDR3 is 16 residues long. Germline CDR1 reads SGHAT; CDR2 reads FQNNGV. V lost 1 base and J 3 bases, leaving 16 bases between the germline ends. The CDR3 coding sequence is TGTGCCAGCAGCTTAGCGCTCGACGGACCACTCTACGAGCAGTACTTC. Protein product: CASSLALDGPLYEQYF.

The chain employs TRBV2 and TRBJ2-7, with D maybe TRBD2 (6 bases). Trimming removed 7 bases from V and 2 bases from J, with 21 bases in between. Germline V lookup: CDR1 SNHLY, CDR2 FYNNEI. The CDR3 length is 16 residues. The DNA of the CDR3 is TGTGCCAGCACCCCTCTAGGGGCGGGATCGACCTACGAGCAGTACTTC. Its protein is CASTPLGAGSTYEQYF.

CDR3: CAWSAIGQLNTEAFF. CDR3 bases: TGTGCCTGGAGTGCCATAGGACAGTTGAACACTGAAGCTTTCTTT. The chain uses TRBV30 and TRBJ1-1, with a tentative D call TRBD1 (6 bases). CDR1 and CDR2 (germline): GTSNPN, SVGIG (reference sequence). The CDR3 is 15 amino acids. V dropped 1 base and J dropped 0 bases, with 12 bases sitting between them.

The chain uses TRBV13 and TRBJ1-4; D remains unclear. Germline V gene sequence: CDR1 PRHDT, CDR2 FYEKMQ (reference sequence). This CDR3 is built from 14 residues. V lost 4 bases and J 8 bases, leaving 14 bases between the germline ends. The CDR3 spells CASSSRAPEEKLFF. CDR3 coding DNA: TGTGCCAGCAGCTCCCGGGCCCCTGAAGAAAAACTGTTTTTT.

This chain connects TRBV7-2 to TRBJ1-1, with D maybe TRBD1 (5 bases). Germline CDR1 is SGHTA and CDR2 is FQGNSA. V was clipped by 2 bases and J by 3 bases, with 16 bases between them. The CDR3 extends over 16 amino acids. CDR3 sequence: CASSLWPGETDTEAFF. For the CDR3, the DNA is TGTGCCAGCAGCTTATGGCCGGGGGAGACGGACACTGAAGCTTTCTTT.

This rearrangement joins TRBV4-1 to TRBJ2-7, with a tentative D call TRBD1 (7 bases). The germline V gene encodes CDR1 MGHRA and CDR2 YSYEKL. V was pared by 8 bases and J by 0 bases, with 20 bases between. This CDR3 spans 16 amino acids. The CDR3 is CASSTGQGGISYEQYF. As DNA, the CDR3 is TGCGCCAGCTCGACTGGCCAGGGGGGTATCTCCTACGAGCAGTACTTC.

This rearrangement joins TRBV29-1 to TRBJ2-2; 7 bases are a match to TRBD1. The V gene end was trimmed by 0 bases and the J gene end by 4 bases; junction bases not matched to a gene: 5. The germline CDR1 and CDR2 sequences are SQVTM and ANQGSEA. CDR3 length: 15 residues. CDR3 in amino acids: CSVEDGQAGTGELFF. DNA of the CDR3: TGCAGCGTTGAAGATGGACAGGCGGGCACCGGGGAGCTGTTTTTT.

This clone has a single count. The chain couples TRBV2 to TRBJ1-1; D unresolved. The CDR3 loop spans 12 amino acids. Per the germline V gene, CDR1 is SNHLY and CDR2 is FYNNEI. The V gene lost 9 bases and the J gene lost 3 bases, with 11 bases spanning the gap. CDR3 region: CASDGEYTEAFF. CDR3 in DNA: TGTGCCAGTGACGGGGAATACACTGAAGCTTTCTTT.

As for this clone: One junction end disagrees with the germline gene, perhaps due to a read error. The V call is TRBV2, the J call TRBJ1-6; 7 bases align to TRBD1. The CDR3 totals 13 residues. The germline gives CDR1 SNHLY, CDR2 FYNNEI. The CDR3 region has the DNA TGCGCCAAGGGGGGGCAGGGGGACTCACCCCTCCACTTT. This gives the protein CAKGGQGDSPLHF. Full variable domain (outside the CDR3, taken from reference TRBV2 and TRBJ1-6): EPEVTQTPSHQVTQMGQEVILRCVPISNHLYFYWYRQILGQKVEFLVSFYNNEISEKSEIFDDQFSVERPDGSNFTLKIRSTKLEDSAMYFCAKGGQGDSPLHFGNGTRLTVT.

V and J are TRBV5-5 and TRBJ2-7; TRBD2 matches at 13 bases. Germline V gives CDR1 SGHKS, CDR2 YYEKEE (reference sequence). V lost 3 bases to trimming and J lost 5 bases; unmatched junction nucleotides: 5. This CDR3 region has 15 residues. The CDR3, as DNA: TGTGCCAGCAGCTGGGGACTAGCGGGAATCAACGAGCAGTACTTC. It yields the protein CASSWGLAGINEQYF.

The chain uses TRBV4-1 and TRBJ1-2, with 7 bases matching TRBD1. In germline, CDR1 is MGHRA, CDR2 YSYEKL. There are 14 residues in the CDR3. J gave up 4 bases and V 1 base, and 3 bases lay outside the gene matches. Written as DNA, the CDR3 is TGCGCCAGCAGCCAAGGAGGGACAGTCTATGGCTACACCTTC. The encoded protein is CASSQGGTVYGYTF.

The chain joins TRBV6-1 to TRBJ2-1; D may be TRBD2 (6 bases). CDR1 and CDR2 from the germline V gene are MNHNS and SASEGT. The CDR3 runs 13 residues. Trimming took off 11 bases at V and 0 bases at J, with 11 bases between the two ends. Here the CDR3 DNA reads TGTGCCCGGCGGGGCCCCTCCTACAATGAGCAGTTCTTC. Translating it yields CARRGPSYNEQFF.

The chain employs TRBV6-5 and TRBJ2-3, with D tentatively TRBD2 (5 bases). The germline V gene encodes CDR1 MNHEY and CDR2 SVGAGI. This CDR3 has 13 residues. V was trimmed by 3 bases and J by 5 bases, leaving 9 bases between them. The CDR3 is CASSYYGRDTQYF. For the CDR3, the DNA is TGTGCCAGCAGTTATTATGGGAGAGATACGCAGTATTTT.

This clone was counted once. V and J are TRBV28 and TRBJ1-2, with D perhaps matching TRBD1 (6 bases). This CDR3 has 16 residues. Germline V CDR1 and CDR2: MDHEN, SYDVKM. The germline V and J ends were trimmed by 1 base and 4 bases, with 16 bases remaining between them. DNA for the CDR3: TGTGCCAGCAGTTTATCCGAGGGGGTCGCTACCTATGGCTACACCTTC. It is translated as CASSLSEGVATYGYTF.

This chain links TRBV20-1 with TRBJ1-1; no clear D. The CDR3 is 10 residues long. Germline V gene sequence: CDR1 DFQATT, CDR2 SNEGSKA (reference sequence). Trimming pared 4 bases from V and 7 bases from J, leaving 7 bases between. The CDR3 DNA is TGCAGTGCTATTCTCGTTGAAGCTTTCTTT. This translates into CSAILVEAFF.